This T cell receptor (beta chain) was recovered during a study of T-cell reconstitution after alpha-beta-depleted transplantation in children. Study-level findings and limits: T-cell counts and diversity were attributed mostly to newly produced T cells one year after transplant. The study traced high day-60 TCRbeta diversity in some patients to surviving recipient T cells and thymic progenitors. Several hundred expanded graft clones reportedly gave rise to the alpha-beta T cells present about two months after transplant.

Preparing the TCRbeta library involved the use of unique molecular identifiers. TCRdb itself ran the PCR reads through MiXCR, one entry per CDR3 protein. The sample carries 300,000 to 400,000 distinct CDR3 sequences, about 16% recorded once. V was clipped by 6 bases and J by 5 bases; unmatched bases: 9. Germline assignment: CDR1 SQVTM and CDR2 ANQGSEA. This CDR3 contains 15 residues. Concerning this clonotype: Antigen: not known.

The sequencing used PBMCs, mostly from graft donor cells, collected 360 days after TCRalphabeta/CD19-depleted stem cell transplant. This clonotype originated in a male patient between 2 and 10 years old who had a stem cell transplant for acute lymphoblastic leukemia, so the T cells may come from the graft donor. This chain uses TRBV29-1 with TRBJ2-5; 13 nucleotides align to TRBD2. The CDR3 DNA sequence: TGCAGCGTAGCCGGGACTAGCGGGATTTGGGAGACCCAGTACTTC. It specifies CSVAGTSGIWETQYF.